The text below deals with one T cell receptor (beta chain). Some clones are missing from TCRdb's copy, which holds only in-frame ones; the method was immunoSEQ multiplex PCR. Found here are 65,000 to 85,000 clones, about 90% of them singletons; the top ten hold 0.3% to 0.45%. The sample is drawn from a study of technical replicates of blood from a handful of donors. Germline CDR1 reads SQVTM; CDR2 reads ANQGSEA. The CDR3 runs 14 residues. The V and J ends lost 0 bases and 3 bases, in that order; junction bases with no gene match: 1. This clonotype was sampled from a human donor in good health. The rearrangement uses TRBV29-1 and TRBJ2-2, with 7 positions matching TRBD2. Sequenced input: T cells isolated from PBMCs. CDR3: CSVEEGGYTGELFF. The CDR3 DNA is TGCAGCGTTGAAGAGGGAGGGTACACCGGGGAGCTGTTTTTT.